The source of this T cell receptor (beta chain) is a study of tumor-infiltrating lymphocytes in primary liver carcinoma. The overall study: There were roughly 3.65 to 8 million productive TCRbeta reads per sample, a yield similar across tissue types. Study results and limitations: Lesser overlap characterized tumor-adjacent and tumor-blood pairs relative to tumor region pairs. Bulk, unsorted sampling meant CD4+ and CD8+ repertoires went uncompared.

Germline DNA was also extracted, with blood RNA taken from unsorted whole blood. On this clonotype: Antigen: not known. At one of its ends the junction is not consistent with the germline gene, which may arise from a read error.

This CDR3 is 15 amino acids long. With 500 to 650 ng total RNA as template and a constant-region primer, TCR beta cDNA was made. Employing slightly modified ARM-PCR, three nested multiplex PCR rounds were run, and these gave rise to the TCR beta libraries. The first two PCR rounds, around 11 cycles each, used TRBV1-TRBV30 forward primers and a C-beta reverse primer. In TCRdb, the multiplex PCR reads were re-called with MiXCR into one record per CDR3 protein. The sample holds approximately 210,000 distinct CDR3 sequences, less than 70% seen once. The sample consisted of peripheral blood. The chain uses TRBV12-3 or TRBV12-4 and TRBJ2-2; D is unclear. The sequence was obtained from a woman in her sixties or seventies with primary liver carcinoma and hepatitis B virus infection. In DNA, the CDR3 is TGTGTCAGCAGTTTCTGGGGTGGTAACACCGGGGAGCTGTTTTTT. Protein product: CVSSFWGGNTGELFF.